This T cell receptor beta chain is drawn from a study of blood T cells in healthy people across ages. Study-wide results and caveats: In the absence of known donor CMV status, changes in expanded clonotypes were possibly confounded.

The second PCR ran roughly 6 to 11 cycles with a sample-barcoded 5' primer and J-beta primers. TCRdb called the 5' RACE reads again in MiXCR, with one record for every CDR3 protein. The repertoire consists of approximately 800,000 distinct CDR3 sequences, with around 62% occurring once and the leading ten covering about 30%. The CDR3 spans 14 residues. Germline-derived CDR1 and CDR2 are SGHRS and YFSETQ. With respect to this clonotype: The antigen is unknown. At one end the junction does not follow the germline gene, possibly because of a read error.

Sequencing input: blood. V is TRBV5-1 and J is TRBJ1-2, with TRBD1 identical over 7 bases. This receptor was identified in a man younger than 45 in good health. The DNA for the CDR3 is TGCGCCAGCAGCTTGGGAACAGGGGACTATGGCCACACCTTC. It codes for CASSLGTGDYGHTF.